The clone carrying this T cell receptor (beta chain) was seen a few times. Its specificity is not known. At the DNA level, this CDR3 is encoded by other sequences in the same sample as well. Only in-frame clones appear in the TCRdb table, and some are missing; sequencing was by immunoSEQ multiplex PCR. Of hundreds of thousands of clones listed, roughly four fifths are singletons. This CDR3 region has 12 residues. The germline V gene encodes CDR1 SEHNR and CDR2 FQNEAQ (reference sequence). The V end lost 1 base, the J end lost 7 bases, and 4 bases lay between the germline ends. The data are from a study of shared clonotypes between healthy human individuals. Overall study findings and caveats: Genetic and exposure-history diversity was limited by the few donors.

Genomic DNA from unsorted samples was obtained from around 93 million PBMCs (per sample). What was sequenced was PBMCs. This TCR was recovered from a woman aged 40 to 49 in good health. Some clones in this sample may be carry-over from other donors' samples. The chain recombines TRBV7-9 with TRBJ2-2; no firm D call. The CDR3 loop reads CASSLEVGELFF. Written as DNA, the CDR3 is TGTGCCAGCAGCTTAGAGGTCGGGGAGCTGTTTTTT.